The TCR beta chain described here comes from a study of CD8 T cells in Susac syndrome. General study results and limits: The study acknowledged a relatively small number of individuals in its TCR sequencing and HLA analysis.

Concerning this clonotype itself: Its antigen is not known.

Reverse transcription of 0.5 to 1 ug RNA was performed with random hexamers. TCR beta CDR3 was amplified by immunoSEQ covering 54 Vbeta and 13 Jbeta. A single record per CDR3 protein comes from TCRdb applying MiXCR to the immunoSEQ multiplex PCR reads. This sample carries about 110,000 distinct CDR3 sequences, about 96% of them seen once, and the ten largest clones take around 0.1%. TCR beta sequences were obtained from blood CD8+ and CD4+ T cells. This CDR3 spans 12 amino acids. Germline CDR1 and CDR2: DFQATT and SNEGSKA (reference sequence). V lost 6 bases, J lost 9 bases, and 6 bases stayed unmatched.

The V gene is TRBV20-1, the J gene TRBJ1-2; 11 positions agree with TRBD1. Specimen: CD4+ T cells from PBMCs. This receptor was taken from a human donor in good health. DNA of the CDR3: TGCAGTGCGGGGACAGGGGGAATCAGCTACACCTTC. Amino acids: CSAGTGGISYTF.